This T cell receptor (beta chain) was captured in a study of shared clonotypes between healthy human individuals. CDR3 length equals 14 residues. CDR1 WNHNN and CDR2 SYGVQD come from the germline V gene (reference sequence). V gave up 0 bases and J gave up 5 bases; unmatched junction bases: 2. TCRdb's copy holds only in-frame clones and misses some; the assay was immunoSEQ multiplex PCR. The table has roughly 2,000,000 clones, over 85% seen once. Study-wide findings and caveats: Limited genetic and exposure-history diversity came from having few donors. Clonotypes shared by all four sorted-subset donors had higher generation probabilities than non-shared clonotypes.

Naive CD8 cells were CD45RO-negative, positively selected for CCR7, excluding terminally differentiated effector memory CD45RA+ cells. Everyone who donated was a Caucasian adult who lived in Nashville, Tennessee. As regards this clone: Its specificity is unknown.

This rearrangement joins TRBV10-1 to TRBJ2-5; 8 bases align to TRBD1. The TCR sequence derives from a man aged 18-30 years in good health. The specimen sequenced was naive CD8+ T cells sorted from blood. Here the CDR3 reads CASSESTGEETQYF. The CDR3 coding sequence is TGCGCCAGCAGTGAGTCGACAGGGGAGGAGACCCAGTACTTC.